The 2 T cell receptor beta chains presented below share a single source sample, sequenced in a study of regulatory T cells in long-lasting Graves disease. Through Arm-PCR of CDR3 regions and iRepertoire HTBI primers, TCR beta libraries were built. TCRdb passed the multiplex PCR reads through MiXCR, listing each CDR3 protein once. The sample yields about 440,000 distinct CDR3 sequences, over 15% seen once. Time point defined: newly diagnosed GD, antithyroid drugs for less than 3 months. The TCR library was made from RNA that had been extracted from PBMCs in TRIzol. This sample also belongs to another study, concerning T cells in Graves' hyperthyroidism and ophthalmopathy.

The sample here was peripheral blood mononuclear cells (PBMCs), taken at new diagnosis, from a patient treated with antithyroid drugs. The origin of the receptors is a young woman with Graves disease.

This clonotype was found a few times. The chain is built from TRBV20-1 and TRBJ2-7, with D hard to call. The CDR3 covers 12 residues. Germline V CDR1 and CDR2: DFQATT, SNEGSKA (reference sequence). V lost 1 base to trimming and J lost 6 bases, with 10 bases between them. The DNA for the CDR3 is TGCAGTGCTAGAGGACGGGCCTCCGAGCAGTACTTC. Translation: CSARGRASEQYF.

Turning to this clonotype: This may be a read error: a much more frequent sequence differs by one nucleotide. The rearrangement uses TRBV18 and TRBJ2-1; D remains ambiguous. The CDR3 consists of 12 residues. Germline values: CDR1 KGHSH, CDR2 LQKENI. The CDR3: CARSPLLNEQFF. DNA for the CDR3: TGTGCCCGCTCACCGTTACTGAATGAGCAGTTCTTC.